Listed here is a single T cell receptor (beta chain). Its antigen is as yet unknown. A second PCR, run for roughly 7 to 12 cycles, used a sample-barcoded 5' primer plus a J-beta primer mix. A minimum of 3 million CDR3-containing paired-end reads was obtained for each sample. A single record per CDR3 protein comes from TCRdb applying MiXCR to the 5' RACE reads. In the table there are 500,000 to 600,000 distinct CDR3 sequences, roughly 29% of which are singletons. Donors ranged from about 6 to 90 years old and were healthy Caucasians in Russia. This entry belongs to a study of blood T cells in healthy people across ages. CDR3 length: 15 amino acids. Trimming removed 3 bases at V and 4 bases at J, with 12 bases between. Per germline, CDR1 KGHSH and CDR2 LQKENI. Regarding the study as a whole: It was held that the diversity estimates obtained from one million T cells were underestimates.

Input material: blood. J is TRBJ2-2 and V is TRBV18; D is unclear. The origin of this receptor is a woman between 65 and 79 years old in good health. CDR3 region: CASSPPIAGTGELFF. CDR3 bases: TGTGCCAGCTCACCCCCGATTGCTGGCACCGGGGAGCTGTTTTTT.